The 26 T cell receptor beta chains in this list originate from one sample, sequenced in a study of cytotoxic CD8 clonotypes in ibrutinib-treated CLL. Method: immunoSEQ multiplex PCR; TCRdb's copy keeps in-frame clones and lacks some. The table records roughly 170,000 clones, about 80% of them present only once. The specimen was PBMCs, collected after 24 months of ibrutinib treatment. These TCRs come from a human donor with chronic lymphocytic leukemia.

The table lists this clone with many counts. The chain employs TRBV29-1 and TRBJ1-2; TRBD1 might be the D (6 bases). Germline V gene lookup returns CDR1 SQVTM and CDR2 ANQGSEA. Trimming removed 6 bases at V and 8 bases at J, with 13 bases between. The CDR3 covers 11 residues. Written as DNA, the CDR3 is TGCAGCGTGGGGGGCGGTCTAGGCTACACCTTC. Amino acid sequence: CSVGGGLGYTF.

A note on this clone: The germline gene is not matched at one end of the junction; a read error may be the cause. The V and J genes are TRBV7-7 and TRBJ2-5, with 8 bases aligning to TRBD2. The CDR3 has 15 residues. Germline CDR1 and CDR2: SSHAT and FNYEAQ (reference sequence). The CDR3 DNA reads TGTGCTAGCAGCTCAGCCGGGACTAGTTTGGAGACCCAGTACTTC. It is translated as CASSSAGTSLETQYF.

This chain connects TRBV19 to TRBJ2-7; tentative D call: TRBD1 (8 bases). Germline CDR1 reads LNHDA; CDR2 reads SQIVND (reference sequence). This CDR3 has 12 amino acids. Trimming shortened V by 8 bases and J by 4 bases, and 12 bases separated the two germline ends. The CDR3 DNA sequence: TGTGCCAGTCAACAGGGGGGGTACGAGCAGTACTTC. It codes for CASQQGGYEQYF.

The chain is built from TRBV7-2 and TRBJ2-1, with D uncertain. The CDR3 runs to 14 residues. The germline V gene has CDR1 SGHTA and CDR2 FQGNSA. V was trimmed by 8 bases and J by 1 base, leaving 12 bases between them. The CDR3 nucleotides are TGTGCCAGCCTCTTGGACGGTTCCTACAATGAGCAGTTCTTC. Translated: CASLLDGSYNEQFF.

This chain connects TRBV19 to TRBJ1-2; the D gene is possibly TRBD1 (6 bases). The CDR3 length is 17 residues. Trimming pared 4 bases from V and 1 base from J, leaving 19 bases between. CDR1 LNHDA and CDR2 SQIVND come from the germline V gene (reference sequence). CDR3 protein: CASSTTGKNQLNYGYTF. In DNA, the CDR3 is TGTGCCAGTAGTACGACAGGAAAGAACCAACTTAACTATGGCTACACCTTC.

Points on this clone: The same CDR3 can be traced to other DNA sequences in this sample. The rearrangement uses TRBV4-2 and TRBJ1-2; 7 bases align to TRBD1. In germline, CDR1 is LGHNA, CDR2 YNFKEQ. The CDR3 sequence is 15 residues long. Germline trimming cut 4 bases from V and 4 bases from J; bases unmatched to any gene: 9. Here the CDR3 reads CASSPRGTDIYGYTF. The CDR3 DNA is TGTGCCAGCAGCCCCCGAGGGACAGACATCTATGGCTACACCTTC.

The chain joins TRBV7-2 to TRBJ1-5; 7 bases fit TRBD1. Germline V gene data show CDR1 as SGHTA and CDR2 as FQGNSA. Germline trimming cut 4 bases from V and 4 bases from J; bases unmatched to any gene: 7. The CDR3 length is 15 residues. The CDR3 loop is CASSSQGQLNQPQHF. CDR3 in DNA: TGTGCCAGCAGCTCCCAGGGACAGCTTAATCAGCCCCAGCATTTT.

The chain employs TRBV18 and TRBJ2-3; D ambiguous. V lost 4 bases to trimming and J lost 9 bases, with 11 bases between them. CDR3 size: 12 residues. In germline, CDR1 is KGHSH, CDR2 LQKENI. Here the CDR3 reads CASSLPGGTQYF. CDR3 nucleotide sequence: TGTGCCAGCTCACTACCGGGTGGGACGCAGTATTTT. The variable domain in full, with the rest retrieved from reference TRBV18 and TRBJ2-3, is NAGVMQNPRHLVRRRGQEARLRCSPMKGHSHVYWYRQLPEEGLKFMVYLQKENIIDESGMPKERFSAEFPKEGPSILRIQQVVRGDSAAYFCASSLPGGTQYFGPGTRLTVL.

V gene TRBV21-1 combines with J gene TRBJ2-7; TRBD2, as called in the table, went unchecked against the DNA. TRBV21-1 is a pseudogene. The CDR3 extends over 15 amino acids. In nucleotides, the CDR3 is TGTGCCAGCTCCCCCCGGGCCCGGGGGATCAACGAGCAGTACTTC. Its protein product is CASSPRARGINEQYF.

The chain links TRBV6-5 to TRBJ2-7; D unclear. CDR1 MNHEY and CDR2 SVGAGI come from the germline V gene. V lost 7 bases, J lost 3 bases, and 16 bases lay in between. The CDR3 totals 14 residues. The CDR3 protein is CASTRFLGNYEQYF. CDR3 DNA: TGTGCCAGCACCCGCTTTCTCGGCAACTACGAGCAGTACTTC.

The V call is TRBV27, the J call TRBJ2-7, with 7 bases fitting TRBD2. After removal of 5 bases from V and 1 base from J, the junction contained 5 bases not matched to a gene. The germline V gene has CDR1 MNHEY and CDR2 SMNVEV (reference sequence). The CDR3 consists of 14 residues. CDR3 in DNA: TGTGCCAGCAGTCCGGGGGGAATTTCCTACGAGCAGTACTTC. It translates to CASSPGGISYEQYF.

The chain recombines TRBV11-2 with TRBJ2-1; TRBD2 is a possible D gene (6 bases). Germline V gives CDR1 SGHAT, CDR2 FQNNGV. The CDR3 covers 14 residues. V lost 3 bases to trimming and J lost 9 bases, with 15 bases between them. The CDR3 is CASSFRRGQGEQFF. CDR3 DNA: TGTGCCAGCAGCTTCAGGAGGGGCCAGGGTGAGCAGTTCTTC.

This chain links TRBV5-1 with TRBJ2-1; 10 nucleotides line up with TRBD2. Trimming cost V 2 bases and J 4 bases; bases outside gene matches: 3. The CDR3 consists of 15 residues. CDR1 is SGHRS, CDR2 YFSETQ, per germline. CDR3 loop: CASSFTSGTYNEQFF. The CDR3 nucleotides are TGCGCCAGCAGCTTTACTAGCGGGACATACAATGAGCAGTTCTTC.

The chain has TRBV5-4 and TRBJ2-7; 9 positions match TRBD2. CDR1 is SGHNT, CDR2 YYREEE, per germline (reference sequence). After removal of 7 bases from V and 1 base from J, the junction contained 9 bases not matched to a gene. CDR3 size: 15 residues. CDR3: CASGNSGRMSYEQYF. The CDR3 nucleotides read TGTGCCAGCGGCAATAGCGGGAGAATGTCCTACGAGCAGTACTTC.

This clone has just one count. The rearrangement uses TRBV7-8 and TRBJ1-3; TRBD1 is a possible D gene (5 bases). The CDR3 is 17 amino acids. The ends were cut back, 5 bases at V and 0 bases at J, with 17 bases in the middle. CDR1 and CDR2 (germline): SGHVS, FQNEAQ. This chain's CDR3 is CASSPNGGRHSGNTIYF. For the CDR3, the DNA is TGTGCCAGCAGCCCTAATGGGGGACGCCACTCTGGAAACACCATATATTTT.

The chain recombines TRBV9 with TRBJ1-2; D is uncertain. Trimming stripped 6 bases from V and 5 bases from J, with 8 bases between. The germline V gene encodes CDR1 SGDLS and CDR2 YYNGEE. The CDR3 extends over 11 amino acids. The CDR3 sequence is CASNRLYGYTF. CDR3 DNA: TGTGCCAGCAACAGATTATATGGCTACACCTTC.

This rearrangement joins TRBV12-5 to TRBJ2-4; D remains ambiguous. The length of the CDR3 is 16 residues. From germline, CDR1 is LGHNT and CDR2 FRNRAP. V lost 0 bases and J 5 bases, leaving 14 bases between the germline ends. The CDR3 loop is CASGLVLGIKENIQYF. CDR3 nucleotide sequence: TGTGCTAGTGGTTTGGTGCTGGGGATAAAGGAAAACATTCAGTACTTC.

This chain joins TRBV9 and TRBJ1-6, with a possible D match to TRBD1 (6 bases). The V and J ends lost 4 bases and 5 bases respectively, with 13 bases between them. There are 15 residues in the CDR3. The germline V gene encodes CDR1 SGDLS and CDR2 YYNGEE. CDR3 protein: CASSTQGQDNSPLHF. CDR3 nucleotide sequence: TGTGCCAGCAGCACGCAGGGGCAAGATAATTCACCCCTCCACTTT.

In its sample, this clone was seen once. This chain connects TRBV28 to TRBJ1-5; D not resolved. CDR1 and CDR2 from the germline V gene are MDHEN and SYDVKM. The CDR3 is 14 amino acids. Trimming removed 5 bases at V and 4 bases at J, with 12 bases between. The CDR3 sequence: CASSPMGYNQPQHF. Here the CDR3 DNA reads TGTGCCAGCAGTCCAATGGGGTATAATCAGCCCCAGCATTTT.

The V gene is TRBV6-6, the J gene TRBJ1-5; D unresolved. This CDR3 comprises 13 residues. Per germline, CDR1 MNHNY and CDR2 SVGAGI (reference sequence). Between the trimmed V and J ends, which lost 8 bases and 2 bases, there was a span of 10 bases. The CDR3 nucleotides read TGTGCCAGCCGGGCCAGCGGCAATCAGCCCCAGCATTTT. Its translation is CASRASGNQPQHF.

The chain recombines TRBV27 with TRBJ1-5; TRBD1 might be the D (5 bases). Trimming cost V 5 bases and J 3 bases, with 14 bases left between them. The CDR3 consists of 15 residues. Per germline, CDR1 MNHEY and CDR2 SMNVEV (reference sequence). The CDR3 here is CASSVGGDVNQPQHF. The CDR3 DNA follows: TGTGCCAGCAGTGTGGGGGGAGACGTCAATCAGCCCCAGCATTTT.

The chain links TRBV27 to TRBJ1-4, with 10 bases lining up with TRBD1. Germline CDR1 reads MNHEY; CDR2 reads SMNVEV (reference sequence). This CDR3 is built from 17 residues. Trimming at V came to 5 bases and at J to 4 bases, leaving 10 bases not matched to a gene. CDR3 coding DNA: TGTGCCAGCAGTCCGGGACAGGGGAGGGGGAGTAATGAAAAACTGTTTTTT. It codes for CASSPGQGRGSNEKLFF.

CDR3 sequence (DNA): TGTGCCAGCAGCTTAGGAGTTGGCGGAAACTATGGCTACACCTTC. It specifies CASSLGVGGNYGYTF. This chain links TRBV7-9 with TRBJ1-2; unclear D gene. CDR1 SEHNR and CDR2 FQNEAQ come from the germline V gene (reference sequence). CDR3 length equals 15 residues. Trimming took off 1 base at V and 2 bases at J, with 11 bases between the two ends.

This chain joins TRBV2 and TRBJ2-5, with 8 bases that match TRBD2. The V segment lost 9 bases and the J segment 1 base; nucleotides outside the gene matches: 4. Germline values: CDR1 SNHLY, CDR2 FYNNEI. The CDR3 contains 13 residues. CDR3 sequence: CARTLAAQETQYF. DNA of the CDR3: TGTGCCAGGACACTAGCGGCCCAAGAGACCCAGTACTTC.

This chain joins TRBV30 and TRBJ1-4; D is possibly TRBD1 (5 bases). CDR1 and CDR2 from the germline V gene are GTSNPN and SVGIG (reference sequence). CDR3 length equals 12 residues. The V gene lost 4 bases and the J gene lost 5 bases, with 8 bases spanning the gap. The CDR3, as DNA: TGTGCCTGGAACGGGGCCAATGAAAAACTGTTTTTT. Its translation: CAWNGANEKLFF. The variable domain in full, with the rest retrieved from reference TRBV30 and TRBJ1-4, is SQTIHQWPATLVQPVGSPLSLECTVEGTSNPNLYWYRQAAGRGLQLLFYSVGIGQISSEVPQNLSASRPQDRQFILSSKKLLLSDSGFYLCAWNGANEKLFFGSGTQLSVL.

This clone occurred once. The chain joins TRBV5-6 to TRBJ1-1; D is unclear. V shed 4 bases and J shed 1 base, with 11 bases lying between them. CDR3 length equals 14 residues. CDR1 is SGHDT and CDR2 is YYEEEE in the germline V gene. CDR3 sequence reads: CASSPPRENTEAFF. CDR3 nucleotide sequence: TGTGCCAGCAGCCCCCCCCGGGAGAACACTGAAGCTTTCTTT.